This T cell receptor (beta chain) was profiled in a study of CD8 T cells in Susac syndrome. RNA, at roughly 0.45 to 1 ug, was reverse transcribed with random hexamers. TCRdb ran MiXCR on the immunoSEQ multiplex PCR reads and lists one entry per CDR3 protein. Found here are some 120,000 distinct CDR3 sequences, approximately 94% of them singletons; the top ten hold roughly 0.13%. V gave up 8 bases and J gave up 1 base, with 9 bases separating them. Germline-derived CDR1 and CDR2 are SGHRS and YFSETQ. This CDR3 contains 12 residues. The receptor was derived from a human donor with multiple sclerosis. The chain employs TRBV5-1 and TRBJ2-5; D might be TRBD1 (6 bases). The sample was CD4+ T cells from PBMCs. The CDR3 bases are TGCGCCAGTACAGGGTTCCAAGAGACCCAGTACTTC. Its translation: CASTGFQETQYF.